This entry is about one TCR beta chain. Clones were read by immunoSEQ multiplex PCR, and TCRdb kept only the in-frame ones, dropping some. The sample yields tens of thousands of clones, about 92% seen once. This specimen comes from a study of T cell changes during pregnancy in multiple sclerosis. Trimming pared 5 bases from V and 4 bases from J, leaving 19 bases between. Germline V CDR1 and CDR2: LNHDA, SQIVND (reference sequence). The length of the CDR3 is 16 residues. The chain couples TRBV19 to TRBJ2-3; a possible D gene is TRBD2 (7 bases). This specimen consisted of CD8+ T cells from peripheral blood mononuclear cells, obtained in the first trimester of pregnancy. This TCR came from a female donor with multiple sclerosis, enrolled in a pregnancy study. The CDR3 region has the DNA TGTGCCAGTAGTCCCACTTTAGGGGGGGGCGCAGATACGCAGTATTTT. Translation: CASSPTLGGGADTQYF.